The 30 T cell receptor beta chains below come from one sample, sequenced in a study of vaccination and CD4 T cells after COVID-19. No antigen has been identified for these receptors. The sample's treatment: approximately 10-day PBMC culture with coronavirus spike peptide pools or control peptides (ViraFEST assay). Cultured CD4+ T-cell DNA underwent Oncomine TCR Beta short-read sequencing. TCRdb processed the PCR reads anew with MiXCR; each CDR3 protein has one entry. The sample contains under 20,000 distinct CDR3 sequences, about 50% of which appear only once. The starting material was CD4+ T cells from blood, cultured in vitro, obtained before SARS-CoV-2 vaccination. The receptors come from a human donor who had recovered from COVID-19.

V is TRBV27 and J is TRBJ2-6, with 11 bases identical to TRBD2. V lost 4 bases and J lost 0; bases outside the gene matches: 5. This CDR3 has 18 amino acids. Germline lookup yields CDR1 MNHEY and CDR2 SMNVEV (reference sequence). The CDR3 DNA sequence: TGTGCCAGCAGTTCGAGACTAGCGGGAAGCTCTGGGGCCAACGTCCTGACTTTC. It encodes CASSSRLAGSSGANVLTF.

The chain recombines TRBV12-3 or TRBV12-4 with TRBJ1-2, with 8 bases identical to TRBD1. CDR3 size: 14 residues. J was trimmed by 5 bases and V by 6 bases; bases with no gene match: 8. CDR3 DNA: TGTGCCAGCAGGAAAACAGGGGGTGGGTATGGCTACACCTTC. Translated, it gives CASRKTGGGYGYTF.

This sequence joins TRBV12-3 or TRBV12-4 and TRBJ1-5; D gene ambiguous. The CDR3 is 13 residues long. Trimming took off 1 base at V and 6 bases at J, with 7 bases between the two ends. The CDR3 DNA is TGTGCCAGCAGTTTAGTACTCAGTCAGCCCCAGCATTTT. Translating it yields CASSLVLSQPQHF.

The CDR3 nucleotides read TGCGCCAGCAGCTCGGGACCTACGAAGCAGCAAGAGACCCAGTACTTC. Translation gives CASSSGPTKQQETQYF. V and J are TRBV5-1 and TRBJ2-5; either TRBD1 or TRBD2 may fit D (5 bases each). Trimming removed 3 bases at V and 2 bases at J, with 17 bases between. CDR1 and CDR2 from the germline V gene are SGHRS and YFSETQ. CDR3 length: 16 residues.

The V and J genes are TRBV20-1 and TRBJ2-7; TRBD2 aligns across 8 bases. The CDR3 length is 15 residues. Germline CDR1 is DFQATT and CDR2 is SNEGSKA (reference sequence). V was clipped by 5 bases and J by 2 bases; unmatched bases: 11. The CDR3 loop reads CSAGYLAGKPYEQYF. The CDR3 nucleotides read TGCAGTGCTGGTTACCTAGCGGGTAAACCCTACGAGCAGTACTTC.

This clonotype was detected only a few times. The chain links TRBV7-9 to TRBJ1-1; a weak D match, TRBD1 (6 bases). Trimming removed 1 base from V and 3 bases from J, with 12 bases in between. Germline V CDR1 and CDR2: SEHNR, FQNEAQ (reference sequence). CDR3 length: 15 amino acids. CDR3 bases: TGTGCCAGCAGCTTAGGGACGCAGGGGTACACTGAAGCTTTCTTT. Protein sequence: CASSLGTQGYTEAFF. Looking up the rest from reference TRBV7-9 and TRBJ1-1 gives the full variable domain: DTGVSQNPRHKITKRGQNVTFRCDPISEHNRLYWYRQTLGQGPEFLTYFQNEAQLEKSRLLSDRFSAERPKGSFSTLEIQRTEQGDSAMYLCASSLGTQGYTEAFFGQGTRLTVV.

This clonotype showed up just a few times. This chain uses TRBV7-3 with TRBJ1-1; maybe TRBD1 (6 bases). Germline CDR1 reads SGHTA; CDR2 reads FQGTGA. This CDR3 region has 13 residues. V lost 5 bases to trimming and J lost 2 bases, with 9 bases between them. CDR3: CASSQQGNTEAFF. The CDR3 region has the DNA TGTGCCAGCAGCCAACAGGGAAACACTGAAGCTTTCTTT.

This chain uses TRBV6-1 with TRBJ1-6; TRBD1 is a possible D gene (6 bases). Trimming left V 6 bases short and J 0 bases short, with 18 bases between. Germline CDR1 and CDR2: MNHNS and SASEGT. The CDR3 is made up of 18 amino acids. CDR3 in DNA: TGTGCCAGCAGCCGAGGGACAATATCTGGCTCCTATAATTCACCCCTCCACTTT. Translated: CASSRGTISGSYNSPLHF.

CDR3 nucleotides: TGTGCCAGCAGGGAGCTCCGACTGCAGTTCTTC. Protein sequence: CASRELRLQFF. This chain joins TRBV2 and TRBJ2-1; D call uncertain. The CDR3 consists of 11 residues. V was trimmed by 6 bases and J by 12 bases, leaving 12 bases between them. Germline loops: CDR1 SNHLY, CDR2 FYNNEI.

The chain links TRBV20-1 to TRBJ2-7; 10 bases are shared with TRBD2. With 5 bases clipped from V and 5 bases from J, the junction kept 3 bases outside the gene matches. This CDR3 region has 12 residues. The germline V gene encodes CDR1 DFQATT and CDR2 SNEGSKA (reference sequence). CDR3 amino acids: CSAWTSGHEQYF. In DNA, the CDR3 is TGCAGTGCTTGGACTAGCGGTCACGAGCAGTACTTC.

The rearrangement joins TRBV20-1 to TRBJ2-2; perhaps TRBD1 as D (6 bases). V shed 0 bases and J shed 0 bases, with 8 bases lying between them. Germline CDR1 reads DFQATT; CDR2 reads SNEGSKA (reference sequence). CDR3 length: 15 residues. The CDR3 coding sequence is TGCAGTGCTAGAGAAACAGGGACGAACACCGGGGAGCTGTTTTTT. This sequence encodes CSARETGTNTGELFF.

This chain links TRBV7-3 with TRBJ1-1; D unresolved. Germline V gene data show CDR1 as SGHTA and CDR2 as FQGTGA. The V gene lost 3 bases and the J gene lost 1 base, with 9 bases spanning the gap. The CDR3 extends over 14 amino acids. DNA of the CDR3: TGTGCCAGCAGCTTGGGAACAAAGAACACTGAAGCTTTCTTT. It is translated as CASSLGTKNTEAFF.

The J gene is TRBJ1-1, the V gene TRBV11-2; TRBD1 is a possible D gene (6 bases). Deletions cut 4 bases from V and 1 base from J, with 13 bases between. The CDR3 runs to 15 residues. Looked up from germline, CDR1 is SGHAT and CDR2 is FQNNGV. The CDR3 sequence is CASSSRGGGNTEAFF. The CDR3, as DNA: TGTGCCAGCAGCTCGCGGGGAGGGGGGAACACTGAAGCTTTCTTT.

The table lists this clonotype with a few counts. The gene calls are TRBV29-1 and TRBJ2-7; 8 bases map to TRBD1. This CDR3 comprises 13 residues. The J segment lost 4 bases and the V segment lost 3 bases, leaving 5 bases of the junction unmatched. CDR1 and CDR2 from the germline V gene are SQVTM and ANQGSEA. The DNA for the CDR3 is TGCAGCGTTGAGGCAGGGGGCGGGTACGAGCAGTACTTC. This sequence encodes CSVEAGGGYEQYF.

This clonotype was picked up one time. The rearrangement links TRBV15 to TRBJ2-7; D may match TRBD1 or TRBD2 (5 bases each). V gave up 0 bases and J gave up 6 bases, with 15 bases separating them. Germline CDR1 and CDR2: LNHNV and YYDKDF (reference sequence). CDR3 length: 15 residues. CDR3 in amino acids: CATSRDRGRVGEQYF. The CDR3 bases are TGTGCCACCAGCAGAGATCGGGGCAGGGTAGGCGAGCAGTACTTC.

The chain combines TRBV28 with TRBJ2-3; 11 bases are shared with TRBD2. The germline CDR1 and CDR2 sequences are MDHEN and SYDVKM. The CDR3 is 17 amino acids. V was pared by 3 bases and J by 2 bases, with 7 bases of the junction left unmatched. The CDR3 DNA is TGTGCCAGCAGTTTGGGGCTAGCGGGAGGCACCACAGATACGCAGTATTTT. This codes for CASSLGLAGGTTDTQYF.

The chain uses TRBV20-1 and TRBJ2-1, with no clear D. Germline V gene data show CDR1 as DFQATT and CDR2 as SNEGSKA (reference sequence). The CDR3 runs 10 residues. Trimming removed 3 bases at V and 8 bases at J, with 5 bases between. In nucleotides, the CDR3 is TGCAGTGCTAGCGGTGATGAGCAGTTCTTC. Protein sequence: CSASGDEQFF.

This clonotype was detected a few times. The gene calls are TRBV19 and TRBJ2-7, with 7 bases aligning to TRBD2. The germline V gene has CDR1 LNHDA and CDR2 SQIVND (reference sequence). J was trimmed by 4 bases and V by 2 bases; bases with no gene match: 8. The CDR3 loop spans 15 amino acids. As DNA, the CDR3 is TGTGCCAGTAGTATATCCCCTAGCGGAGATTACGAGCAGTACTTC. It is translated as CASSISPSGDYEQYF.

The rearrangement links TRBV19 to TRBJ2-2; possibly TRBD1 for D (6 bases). Germline-derived CDR1 and CDR2 are LNHDA and SQIVND (reference sequence). V lost 11 bases to trimming and J lost 3 bases, with 16 bases between them. The length of the CDR3 is 14 residues. In DNA form, the CDR3 reads TGTGCCCCATGGGGGCAGATTTACACCGGGGAGCTGTTTTTT. Its protein is CAPWGQIYTGELFF.

The rearrangement joins TRBV6-2 or TRBV6-3 to TRBJ2-7; 9 bases map to TRBD2. The V segment lost 3 bases and the J segment 3 bases; nucleotides outside the gene matches: 6. Germline V gene data show CDR1 as MNHEY and CDR2 as SVGEGT. The length of the CDR3 is 15 residues. CDR3 DNA: TGTGCCAGCAGTTATGGGGCTAGCGGGGACTACGAGCAGTACTTC. Translation gives CASSYGASGDYEQYF.

The chain joins TRBV20-1 to TRBJ1-1; unclear D gene. Germline CDR1 and CDR2: DFQATT and SNEGSKA (reference sequence). V was clipped by 7 bases and J by 2 bases, with 20 bases between them. The CDR3 is 15 amino acids. CDR3 bases: TGCAGTGTCACAACCTGGGTCAGTCGAAACACTGAAGCTTTCTTT. Translated: CSVTTWVSRNTEAFF.

CDR3 sequence: CASSLELVKETQYF. In nucleotides, the CDR3 is TGTGCCAGCAGCCTTGAGCTAGTAAAAGAGACCCAGTACTTC. This chain links TRBV14 with TRBJ2-5; no clear D. V was shortened by 4 bases and J by 3 bases, with 12 bases between the two germline ends. Germline V gene sequence: CDR1 SGHDN, CDR2 FVKESK. CDR3 length: 14 residues.

This clonotype occurred a few times. The J gene is TRBJ1-1, the V gene TRBV6-2 or TRBV6-3; D ambiguous. CDR1 is MNHEY and CDR2 is SVGEGT in the germline V gene. Deletions cut 5 bases from V and 5 bases from J, with 15 bases between. The CDR3 totals 14 residues. CDR3 bases: TGTGCCAGCAGTACGACATGGGGTTCGACTGAAGCTTTCTTT. Encoded protein: CASSTTWGSTEAFF.

A remark on this clonotype: A read error may account for a junction end that differs from germline. The chain is built from TRBV6-5 and TRBJ1-2, with 9 nucleotides matching TRBD1. The CDR3 loop spans 15 amino acids. Per the germline V gene, CDR1 is MNHEY and CDR2 is SVGAGI. The CDR3 protein is CAGSLPGQGYYGYTF. DNA for the CDR3: TGTGCCGGCAGTTTACCGGGACAGGGATACTATGGCTACACCTTC.

The gene calls are TRBV6-1 and TRBJ2-5; D call uncertain. V was cut by 5 bases and J by 5 bases, with 15 bases left in between. Per germline, CDR1 MNHNS and CDR2 SASEGT. This CDR3 comprises 14 residues. The CDR3 coding sequence is TGTGCCAGCAGTAACACAATAGGGCGCGAGACCCAGTACTTC. This translates into CASSNTIGRETQYF.

The chain employs TRBV15 and TRBJ2-3, with D maybe TRBD2 (6 bases). V lost 5 bases to trimming and J lost 0 bases, with 15 bases between them. In germline, CDR1 is LNHNV, CDR2 YYDKDF (reference sequence). The CDR3 totals 16 residues. The CDR3 DNA sequence: TGTGCCACCAGCCAGGGACTCCGTGCTAGCACAGATACGCAGTATTTT. This codes for CATSQGLRASTDTQYF.

This rearrangement joins TRBV2 to TRBJ2-3; no clear D gene. The CDR3 contains 12 residues. Trimming cost V 4 bases and J 3 bases, with 5 bases left between them. CDR1 and CDR2 (germline): SNHLY, FYNNEI. The CDR3 DNA sequence: TGTGCCAGCAGTGTAATAACAGATACGCAGTATTTT. Translated, it gives CASSVITDTQYF.

This clonotype was seen a few times. The chain joins TRBV2 to TRBJ2-1; possibly TRBD2 for D (5 bases). Looked up from germline, CDR1 is SNHLY and CDR2 is FYNNEI. The V end was cut by 6 bases, the J end by 9 bases, with 12 bases between. This CDR3 spans 12 amino acids. CDR3 protein: CASRLDFIEQFF. The CDR3 nucleotides are TGTGCCAGCAGATTGGACTTTATTGAGCAGTTCTTC.

The chain recombines TRBV19 with TRBJ1-2; no firm D call. Germline CDR1 reads LNHDA; CDR2 reads SQIVND (reference sequence). Trimming cost V 7 bases and J 7 bases, with 19 bases left between them. The CDR3 runs to 14 residues. For the CDR3, the DNA is TGTGCCAGTAAGTCGGGAGGAGATGGGTCTGGCTACACCTTC. Translating gives CASKSGGDGSGYTF.

This clonotype was found a few times. The CDR3 DNA sequence: TGTGCCAGCAGCCAAGGAACTAGCGGCAACACCGGGGAGCTGTTTTTT. The encoded protein is CASSQGTSGNTGELFF. This rearrangement joins TRBV4-2 to TRBJ2-2; 8 bases fit TRBD2. Germline trimming cut 1 base from V and 2 bases from J; bases unmatched to any gene: 3. This CDR3 has 16 residues. CDR1 and CDR2 (germline): LGHNA, YNFKEQ.